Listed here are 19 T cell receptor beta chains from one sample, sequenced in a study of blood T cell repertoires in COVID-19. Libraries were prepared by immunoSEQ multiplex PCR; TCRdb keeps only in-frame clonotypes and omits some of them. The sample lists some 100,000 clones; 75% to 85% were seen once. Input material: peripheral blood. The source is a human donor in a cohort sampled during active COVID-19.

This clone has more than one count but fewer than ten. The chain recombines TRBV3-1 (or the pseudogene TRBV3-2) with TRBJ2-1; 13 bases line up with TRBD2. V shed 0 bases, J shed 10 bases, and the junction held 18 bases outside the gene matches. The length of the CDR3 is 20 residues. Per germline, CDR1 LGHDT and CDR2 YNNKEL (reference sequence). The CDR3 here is CASSQESTSGGARLRKEQFF. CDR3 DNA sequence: TGTGCCAGCAGCCAAGAGTCAACTAGCGGGGGGGCTAGGTTGAGAAAAGAGCAGTTCTTC.

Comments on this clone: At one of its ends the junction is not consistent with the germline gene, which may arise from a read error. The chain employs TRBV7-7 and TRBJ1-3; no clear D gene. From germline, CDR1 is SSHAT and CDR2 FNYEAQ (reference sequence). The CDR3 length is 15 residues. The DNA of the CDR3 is TGTGCTAGCAGCTTAGTGGGAGAATCTGGAAACACCATATATTTT. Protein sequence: CASSLVGESGNTIYF.

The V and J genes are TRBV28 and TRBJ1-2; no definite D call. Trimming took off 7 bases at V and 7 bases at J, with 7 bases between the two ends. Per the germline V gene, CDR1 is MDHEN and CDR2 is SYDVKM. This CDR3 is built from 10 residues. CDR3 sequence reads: CASKRAGYTF. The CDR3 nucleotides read TGTGCCAGCAAGAGGGCTGGCTACACCTTC.

The CDR3 spells CASTSGGETQYF. As DNA, the CDR3 is TGTGCCAGCACCTCGGGGGGGGAGACCCAGTACTTC. V and J are TRBV12-3 or TRBV12-4 and TRBJ2-5; TRBD2 agrees at 8 bases. The CDR3 loop spans 12 amino acids. The V segment lost 7 bases and the J segment 5 bases; nucleotides outside the gene matches: 3.

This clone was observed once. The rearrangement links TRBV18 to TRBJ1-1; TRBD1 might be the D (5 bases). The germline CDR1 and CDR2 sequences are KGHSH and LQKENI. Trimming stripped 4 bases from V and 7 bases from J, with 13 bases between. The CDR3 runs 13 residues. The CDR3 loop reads CASSRLDSGEAFF. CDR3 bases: TGTGCCAGCTCACGTCTAGACAGTGGTGAAGCTTTCTTT. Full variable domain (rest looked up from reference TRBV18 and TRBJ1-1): NAGVMQNPRHLVRRRGQEARLRCSPMKGHSHVYWYRQLPEEGLKFMVYLQKENIIDESGMPKERFSAEFPKEGPSILRIQQVVRGDSAAYFCASSRLDSGEAFFGQGTRLTVV.

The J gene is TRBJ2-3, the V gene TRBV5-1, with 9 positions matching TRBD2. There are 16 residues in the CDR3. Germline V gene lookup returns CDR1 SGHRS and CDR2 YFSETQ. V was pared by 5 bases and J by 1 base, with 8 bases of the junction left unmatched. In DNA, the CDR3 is TGCGCCAGCAGGTATTTTTCTAGCGGGGGCACAGATACGCAGTATTTT. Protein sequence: CASRYFSSGGTDTQYF.

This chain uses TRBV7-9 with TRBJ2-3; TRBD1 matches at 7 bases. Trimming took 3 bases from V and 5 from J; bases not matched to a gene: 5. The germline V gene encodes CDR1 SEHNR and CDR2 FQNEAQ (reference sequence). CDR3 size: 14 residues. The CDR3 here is CASSFDTGEDTQYF. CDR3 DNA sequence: TGTGCCAGCAGCTTCGACACAGGGGAAGATACGCAGTATTTT.

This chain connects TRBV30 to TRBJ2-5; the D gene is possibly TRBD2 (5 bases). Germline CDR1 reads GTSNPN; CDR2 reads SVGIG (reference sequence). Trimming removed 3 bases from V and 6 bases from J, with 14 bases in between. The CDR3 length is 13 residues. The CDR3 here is CAWRGSIGKTQYF. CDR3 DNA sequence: TGTGCCTGGAGGGGGAGCATCGGGAAGACCCAGTACTTC.

This chain's CDR3 is CATSVLPGKADTQYF. The CDR3 region has the DNA TGTGCCACCAGTGTCCTTCCAGGGAAGGCAGATACGCAGTATTTT. The chain uses TRBV24-1 and TRBJ2-3; the D gene is possibly TRBD1 (5 bases). The CDR3 runs 15 residues. The germline gives CDR1 KGHDR, CDR2 SFDVKD. V shed 5 bases and J shed 4 bases, with 15 bases lying between them.

The CDR3 region has the DNA TGTGCCAGCTCACCTTCCGGGACAGCTCCTATAGAGCAGTACTTC. This translates into CASSPSGTAPIEQYF. The V gene is TRBV18, the J gene TRBJ2-7, with 7 nucleotides matching TRBD1. Germline trimming cut 3 bases from V and 7 bases from J; bases unmatched to any gene: 12. Germline V gene sequence: CDR1 KGHSH, CDR2 LQKENI. The CDR3 is made up of 15 amino acids.

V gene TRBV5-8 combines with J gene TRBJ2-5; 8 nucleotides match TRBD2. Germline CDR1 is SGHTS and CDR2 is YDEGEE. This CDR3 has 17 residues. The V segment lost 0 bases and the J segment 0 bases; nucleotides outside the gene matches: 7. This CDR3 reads CASSLARSGGHQETQYF. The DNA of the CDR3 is TGTGCCAGCAGCTTGGCGAGGAGCGGGGGACACCAAGAGACCCAGTACTTC.

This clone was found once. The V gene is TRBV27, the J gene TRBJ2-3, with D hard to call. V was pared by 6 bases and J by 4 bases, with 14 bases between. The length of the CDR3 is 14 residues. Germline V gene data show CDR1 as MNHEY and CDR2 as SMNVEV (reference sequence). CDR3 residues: CASSQPGTPDTQYF. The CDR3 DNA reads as TGTGCCAGCAGCCAACCGGGTACCCCAGATACGCAGTATTTT.

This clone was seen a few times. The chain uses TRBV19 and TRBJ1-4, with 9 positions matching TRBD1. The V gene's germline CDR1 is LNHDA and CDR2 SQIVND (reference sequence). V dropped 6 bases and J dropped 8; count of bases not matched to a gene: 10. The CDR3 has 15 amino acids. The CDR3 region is CASSRTGTGREKLFF. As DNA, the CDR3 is TGTGCCAGTAGCCGGACCGGGACAGGGAGGGAAAAACTGTTTTTT.

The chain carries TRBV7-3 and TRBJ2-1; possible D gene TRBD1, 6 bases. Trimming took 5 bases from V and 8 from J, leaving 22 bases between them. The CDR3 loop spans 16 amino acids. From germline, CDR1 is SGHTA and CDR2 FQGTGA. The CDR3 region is CASSADPGVPSDEQFF. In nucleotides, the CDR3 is TGTGCCAGCAGCGCTGATCCAGGGGTCCCGAGCGATGAGCAGTTCTTC. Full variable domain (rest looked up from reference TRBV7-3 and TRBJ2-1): GAGVSQTPSNKVTEKGKYVELRCDPISGHTALYWYRQSLGQGPEFLIYFQGTGAADDSGLPNDRFFAVRPEGSVSTLKIQRTERGDSAVYLCASSADPGVPSDEQFFGPGTRLTVL.

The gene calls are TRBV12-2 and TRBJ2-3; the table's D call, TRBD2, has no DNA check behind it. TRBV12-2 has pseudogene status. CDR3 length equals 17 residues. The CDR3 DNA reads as TGTGCAAGTCGCTTCGCGACTAGCGGGGGGGCCTCAGATACGCAGTATTTT. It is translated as CASRFATSGGASDTQYF.

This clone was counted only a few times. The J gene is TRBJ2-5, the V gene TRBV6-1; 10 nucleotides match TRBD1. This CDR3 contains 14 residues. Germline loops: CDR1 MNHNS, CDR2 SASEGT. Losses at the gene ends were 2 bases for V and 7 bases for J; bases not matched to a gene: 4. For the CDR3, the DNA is TGTGCCAGCAGTGAACGGGACAGGGGCAGGACCCAGTACTTC. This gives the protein CASSERDRGRTQYF.

This CDR3 is CASSQVPSGGSEQYF. Written as DNA, the CDR3 is TGCGCCAGCAGCCAAGTCCCCAGCGGGGGTAGCGAGCAGTACTTC. The V gene is TRBV4-1, the J gene TRBJ2-7, with 8 bases identical to TRBD2. There are 15 residues in the CDR3. V trimming: 1 base; J trimming: 6 bases; junction bases outside the gene matches: 8. From germline, CDR1 is MGHRA and CDR2 YSYEKL.

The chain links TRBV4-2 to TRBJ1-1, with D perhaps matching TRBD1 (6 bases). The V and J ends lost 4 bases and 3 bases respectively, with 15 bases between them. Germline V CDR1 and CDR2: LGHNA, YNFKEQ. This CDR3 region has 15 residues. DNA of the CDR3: TGTGCCAGCAGCCCGATTATGGGGGCTGACACTGAAGCTTTCTTT. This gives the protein CASSPIMGADTEAFF.

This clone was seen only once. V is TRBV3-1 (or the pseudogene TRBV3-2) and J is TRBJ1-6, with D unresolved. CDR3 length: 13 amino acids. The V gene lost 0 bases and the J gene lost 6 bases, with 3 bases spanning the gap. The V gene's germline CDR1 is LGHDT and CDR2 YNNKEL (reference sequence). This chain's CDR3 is CASSQDSNSPLHF. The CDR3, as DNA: TGTGCCAGCAGCCAAGACAGTAATTCACCCCTCCACTTT.